The clone carrying this T cell receptor beta chain is a singleton in its sample. Time point described: pretreatment peripheral blood. It was locally advanced or metastatic urothelial carcinoma that patients had. J was trimmed by 12 bases and V by 4 bases; bases with no gene match: 7. Germline V gene lookup returns CDR1 SGHRS and CDR2 YFSETQ. The CDR3 is 15 amino acids. This specimen comes from a study of PD-L1 blockade in urothelial cancer. Only in-frame clones appear in the TCRdb table, and some are missing; sequencing was by immunoSEQ multiplex PCR. Of about 50,000 clones detected, around 79% appear once; the ten largest clones hold over 9.5%.

The chain employs TRBV5-1 and TRBJ2-1; 16 bases map to TRBD2. The input for sequencing was PBMCs, taken around atezolizumab (anti-PD-L1) treatment. The receptor comes from a man aged 65 to 79 with urothelial cancer. Here the CDR3 reads CASSAGLAGGGVQFF. In nucleotides, the CDR3 is TGCGCCAGCAGCGCGGGACTAGCGGGAGGGGGGGTGCAGTTCTTC. The whole variable domain, filled in from reference TRBV5-1 and TRBJ2-1, reads KAGVTQTPRYLIKTRGQQVTLSCSPISGHRSVSWYQQTPGQGLQFLFEYFSETQRNKGNFPGRFSGRQFSNSRSEMNVSTLELGDSALYLCASSAGLAGGGVQFFGPGTRLTVL.